This entry features one TCR beta chain sequence. Trimming took off 10 bases at V and 1 base at J, with 13 bases between the two ends. There are 13 residues in the CDR3. Germline V gene sequence: CDR1 MNHNS, CDR2 SASEGT. These data belong to a study of cytomegalovirus exposure and HLA in healthy donors. PCR amplification relied on 60 Vbeta primers (plus 13 Jbeta primers). Measured with immunoSEQ multiplex PCR; TCRdb has only the in-frame clones, and not every one. Here the sample spans about 100,000 clones, 83% being singletons. The V gene is TRBV6-1, the J gene TRBJ1-1; TRBD1 might be the D (5 bases). Input material: PBMCs. This receptor was obtained from a man aged 35 to 55 in good health and CMV-seronegative. CDR3 DNA sequence: TGTGCCACCAAAGAGACAGCGAACACTGAAGCTTTCTTT. Protein: CATKETANTEAFF.